This T cell receptor (beta chain) comes out of a study of beta chain features in type 1 diabetes. Germline V gene data show CDR1 as SGHRS and CDR2 as YFSETQ. J gave up 2 bases and V 5 bases, and 13 bases lay outside the gene matches. The CDR3 spans 17 residues. Of the isolated RNA, all was reverse transcribed, and so the sequenced material was expressed TCRB transcripts. Repertoires were generated with immunoSEQ multiplex PCR, while TCRdb's copy carries only in-frame clones and drops some. The sample has around 350,000 clones, over 9.5% seen once; the top ten hold approximately 0.015%. The gene calls are TRBV5-1 and TRBJ2-3, with 8 bases that match TRBD1. The sample was naive CD4+ T cells from blood. The TCR was taken from a young man in good health. The CDR3 DNA reads TGCGCCAGCAGTCGCCTCAACACAGGGGGACCCACAGATACGCAGTATTTT. Amino acids: CASSRLNTGGPTDTQYF.